This TCR beta chain was identified during a study of shared clonotypes between healthy human individuals. In the case of this clone: The antigen is undetermined. The sample contains more than one DNA sequence encoding this CDR3.

Study outcomes and limitations: The diversity represented, both genetic and in exposure history, was limited by few donors. A generally larger estimated richness was seen in naive subsets than in memory subsets. Clonotype sharing among donors was expected to depend on sequencing depth.

Assay: immunoSEQ multiplex PCR; the TCRdb copy retains only in-frame clones and omits some. The sample yields some 600,000 clones, around 96% seen once. This CDR3 comprises 11 residues. Germline values: CDR1 MNHEY, CDR2 SMNVEV (reference sequence). V dropped 5 bases and J dropped 7 bases, with 9 bases sitting between them. Terminally differentiated effector memory CD45RA+ cells were left out of the naive CD8 fraction, which was CD45RO-negative and positively selected for CCR7. The V call is TRBV27, the J call TRBJ2-7; maybe TRBD2 (6 bases). The sequence was obtained from a woman under 40 in good health. The sample taken for sequencing was naive CD8+ T cells sorted from blood. CDR3 in amino acids: CASSLGGEQYF. The CDR3 DNA reads TGTGCCAGCAGTCTTGGGGGGGAGCAGTACTTC.